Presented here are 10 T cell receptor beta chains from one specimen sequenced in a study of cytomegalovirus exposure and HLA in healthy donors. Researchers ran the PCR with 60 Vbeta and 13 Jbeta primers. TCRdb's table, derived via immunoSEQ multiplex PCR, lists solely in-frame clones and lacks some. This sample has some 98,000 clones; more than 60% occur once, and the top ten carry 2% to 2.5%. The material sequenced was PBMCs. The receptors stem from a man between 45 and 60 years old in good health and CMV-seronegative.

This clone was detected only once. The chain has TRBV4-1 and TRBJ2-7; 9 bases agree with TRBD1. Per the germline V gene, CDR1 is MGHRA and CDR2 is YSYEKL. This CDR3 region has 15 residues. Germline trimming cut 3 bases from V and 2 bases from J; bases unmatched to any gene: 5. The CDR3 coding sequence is TGCGCCAGCAGCCAGATTGACAGGGGGACCTACGAGCAGTACTTC. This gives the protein CASSQIDRGTYEQYF.

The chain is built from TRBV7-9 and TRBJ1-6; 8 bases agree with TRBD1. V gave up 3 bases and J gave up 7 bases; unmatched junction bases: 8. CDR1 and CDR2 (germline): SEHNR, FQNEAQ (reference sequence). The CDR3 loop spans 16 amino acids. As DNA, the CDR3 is TGTGCCAGCAGCTTCGACAGGGGAATTCAGAATTCACCCCTCCACTTT. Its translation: CASSFDRGIQNSPLHF.

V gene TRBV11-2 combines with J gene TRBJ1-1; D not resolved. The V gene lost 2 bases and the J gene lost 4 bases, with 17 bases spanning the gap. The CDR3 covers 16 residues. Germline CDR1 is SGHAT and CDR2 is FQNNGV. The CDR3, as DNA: TGTGCCAGCAGCTTATACCGTCGCCCTGAGGGCACTGAAGCTTTCTTT. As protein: CASSLYRRPEGTEAFF.

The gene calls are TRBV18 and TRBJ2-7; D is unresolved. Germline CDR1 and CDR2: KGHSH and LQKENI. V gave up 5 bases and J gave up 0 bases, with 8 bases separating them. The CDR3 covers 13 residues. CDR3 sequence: CASSSTTSYEQYF. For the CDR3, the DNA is TGTGCCAGCTCATCCACTACCTCCTACGAGCAGTACTTC.

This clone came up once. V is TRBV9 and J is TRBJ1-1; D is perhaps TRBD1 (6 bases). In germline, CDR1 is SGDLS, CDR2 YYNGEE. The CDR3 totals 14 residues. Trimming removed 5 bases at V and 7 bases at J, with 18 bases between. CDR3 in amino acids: CASSKRGIEGEAFF. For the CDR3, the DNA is TGTGCCAGCAGTAAGAGGGGGATTGAGGGTGAAGCTTTCTTT.

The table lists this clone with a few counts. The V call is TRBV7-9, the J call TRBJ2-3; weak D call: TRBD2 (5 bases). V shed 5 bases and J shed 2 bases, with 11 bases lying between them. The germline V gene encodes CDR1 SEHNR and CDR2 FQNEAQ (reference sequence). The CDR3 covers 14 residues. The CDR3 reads CASSLSGITDTQYF. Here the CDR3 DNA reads TGTGCCAGCAGCCTCTCGGGGATCACAGATACGCAGTATTTT.

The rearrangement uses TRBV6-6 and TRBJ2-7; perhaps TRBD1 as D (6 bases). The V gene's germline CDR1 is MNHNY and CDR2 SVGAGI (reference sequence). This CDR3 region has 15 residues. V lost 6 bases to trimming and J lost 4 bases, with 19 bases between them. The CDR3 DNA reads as TGTGCCAGCAGCCCCCAGACAGGTGGAAATTACGAGCAGTACTTC. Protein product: CASSPQTGGNYEQYF.

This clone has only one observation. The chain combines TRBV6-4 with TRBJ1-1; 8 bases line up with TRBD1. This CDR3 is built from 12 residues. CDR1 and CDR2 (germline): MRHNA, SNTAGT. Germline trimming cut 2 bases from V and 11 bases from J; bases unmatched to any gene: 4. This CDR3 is CASSDATGAAFF. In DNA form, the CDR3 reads TGTGCCAGCAGTGACGCGACAGGGGCGGCTTTCTTT.

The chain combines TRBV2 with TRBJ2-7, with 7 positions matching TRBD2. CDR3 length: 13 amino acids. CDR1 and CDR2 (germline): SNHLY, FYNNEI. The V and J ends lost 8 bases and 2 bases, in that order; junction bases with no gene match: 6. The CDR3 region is CASCSAGAYEQYF. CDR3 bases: TGTGCCAGCTGCTCTGCGGGAGCCTACGAGCAGTACTTC.

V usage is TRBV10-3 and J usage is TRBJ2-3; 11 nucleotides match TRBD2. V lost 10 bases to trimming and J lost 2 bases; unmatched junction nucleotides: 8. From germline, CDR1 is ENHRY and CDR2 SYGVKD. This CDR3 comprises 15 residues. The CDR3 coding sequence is TGTGCCACCACTGTAGCGGGGGGGCACACAGATACGCAGTATTTT. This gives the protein CATTVAGGHTDTQYF.